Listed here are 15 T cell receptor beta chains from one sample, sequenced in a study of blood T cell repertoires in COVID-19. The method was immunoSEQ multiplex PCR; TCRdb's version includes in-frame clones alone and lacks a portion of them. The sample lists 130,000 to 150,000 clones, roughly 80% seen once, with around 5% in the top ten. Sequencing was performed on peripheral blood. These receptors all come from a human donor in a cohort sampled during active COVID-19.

The CDR3 DNA follows: TGTGCCAGTAGTTCTATGGACAGGGTCTACACTGAAGCTTTCTTT. Protein product: CASSSMDRVYTEAFF. This rearrangement joins TRBV19 to TRBJ1-1; 8 bases agree with TRBD1. CDR3 size: 15 residues. V lost 5 bases, J lost 3 bases, and 8 bases stayed unmatched. Germline assignment: CDR1 LNHDA and CDR2 SQIVND (reference sequence).

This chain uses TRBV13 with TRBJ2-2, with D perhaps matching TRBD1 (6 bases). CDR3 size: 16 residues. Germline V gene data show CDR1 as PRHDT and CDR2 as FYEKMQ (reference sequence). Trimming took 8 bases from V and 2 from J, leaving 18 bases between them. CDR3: CASGRLLGTNTGELFF. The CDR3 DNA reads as TGTGCCAGCGGTAGGCTCCTCGGGACAAACACCGGGGAGCTGTTTTTT.

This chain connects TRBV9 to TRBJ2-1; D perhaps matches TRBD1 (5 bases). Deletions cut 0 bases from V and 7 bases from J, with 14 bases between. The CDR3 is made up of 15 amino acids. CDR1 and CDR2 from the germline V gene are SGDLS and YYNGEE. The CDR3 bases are TGTGCCAGCAGCGTAGTTTCGACAGCCGCAAATGAGCAGTTCTTC. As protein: CASSVVSTAANEQFF.

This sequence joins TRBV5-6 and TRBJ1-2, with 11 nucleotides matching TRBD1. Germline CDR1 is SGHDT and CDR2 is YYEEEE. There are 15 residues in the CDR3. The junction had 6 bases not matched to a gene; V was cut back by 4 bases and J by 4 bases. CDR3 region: CASSRSGTGGYGYTF. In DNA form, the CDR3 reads TGTGCCAGCAGCCGCTCCGGGACAGGGGGCTATGGCTACACCTTC.

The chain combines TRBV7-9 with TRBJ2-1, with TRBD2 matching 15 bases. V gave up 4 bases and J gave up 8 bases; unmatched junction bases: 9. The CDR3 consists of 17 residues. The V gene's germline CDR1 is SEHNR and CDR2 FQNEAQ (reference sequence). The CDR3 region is CASSSSGLAGGGDEQFF. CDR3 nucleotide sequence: TGTGCCAGCAGCTCCTCGGGACTAGCGGGAGGAGGGGATGAGCAGTTCTTC. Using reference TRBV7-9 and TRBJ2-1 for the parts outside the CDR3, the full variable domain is DTGVSQNPRHKITKRGQNVTFRCDPISEHNRLYWYRQTLGQGPEFLTYFQNEAQLEKSRLLSDRFSAERPKGSFSTLEIQRTEQGDSAMYLCASSSSGLAGGGDEQFFGPGTRLTVL.

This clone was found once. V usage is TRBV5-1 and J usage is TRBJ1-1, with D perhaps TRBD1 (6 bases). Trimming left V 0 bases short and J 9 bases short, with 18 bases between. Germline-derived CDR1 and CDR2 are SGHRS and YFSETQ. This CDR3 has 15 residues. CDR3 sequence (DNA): TGCGCCAGCAGCTTGGCCGGAAGCCTAACAGGGCAAGCTTTCTTT. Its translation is CASSLAGSLTGQAFF.

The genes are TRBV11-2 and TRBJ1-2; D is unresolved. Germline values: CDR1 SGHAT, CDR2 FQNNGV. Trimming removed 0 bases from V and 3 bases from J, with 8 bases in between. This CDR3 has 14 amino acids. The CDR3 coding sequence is TGTGCCAGCAGCTTAGATCGGGAGTACTATGGCTACACCTTC. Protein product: CASSLDREYYGYTF.

The CDR3 is CASSLYASTDTQYF. CDR3 sequence (DNA): TGTGCCAGCAGCTTATATGCGAGCACAGATACGCAGTATTTT. This chain uses TRBV7-9 with TRBJ2-3; D is unresolved. With 2 bases removed from V and 0 bases from J, the gap between germline ends came to 6 bases. This CDR3 spans 14 amino acids. Germline assignment: CDR1 SEHNR and CDR2 FQNEAQ (reference sequence).

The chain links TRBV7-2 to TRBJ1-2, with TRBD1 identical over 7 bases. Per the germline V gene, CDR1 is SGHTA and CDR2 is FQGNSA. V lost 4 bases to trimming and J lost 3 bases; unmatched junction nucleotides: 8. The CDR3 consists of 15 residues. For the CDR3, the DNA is TGTGCCAGCAGCTCAACCAGGGGGTCCTACTATGGCTACACCTTC. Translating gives CASSSTRGSYYGYTF.

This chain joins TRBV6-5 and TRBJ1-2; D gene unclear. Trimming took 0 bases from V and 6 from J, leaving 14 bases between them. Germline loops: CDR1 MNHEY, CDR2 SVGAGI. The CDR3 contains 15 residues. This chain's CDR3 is CASSYSMGSRDGYTF. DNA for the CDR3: TGTGCCAGCAGTTACTCGATGGGCAGCCGAGATGGCTACACCTTC.

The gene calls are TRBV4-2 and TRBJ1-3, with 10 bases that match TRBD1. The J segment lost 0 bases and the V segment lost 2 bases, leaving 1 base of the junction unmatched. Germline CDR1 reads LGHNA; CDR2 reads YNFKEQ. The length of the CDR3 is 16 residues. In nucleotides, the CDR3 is TGTGCCAGCAGCCAATGGACAGGGGGCTCTGGAAACACCATATATTTT. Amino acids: CASSQWTGGSGNTIYF.

CDR3 region: CASRGAGSAETQYF. The CDR3 DNA is TGTGCCAGCCGGGGGGCAGGTTCGGCAGAGACCCAGTACTTC. This chain links TRBV2 with TRBJ2-5; the D gene is possibly TRBD2 (7 bases). This CDR3 region has 14 residues. Germline CDR1 and CDR2: SNHLY and FYNNEI. The ends were cut back, 8 bases at V and 4 bases at J, with 17 bases in the middle. Variable domain in full (rest from reference TRBV2 and TRBJ2-5): EPEVTQTPSHQVTQMGQEVILRCVPISNHLYFYWYRQILGQKVEFLVSFYNNEISEKSEIFDDQFSVERPDGSNFTLKIRSTKLEDSAMYFCASRGAGSAETQYFGPGTRLLVL.

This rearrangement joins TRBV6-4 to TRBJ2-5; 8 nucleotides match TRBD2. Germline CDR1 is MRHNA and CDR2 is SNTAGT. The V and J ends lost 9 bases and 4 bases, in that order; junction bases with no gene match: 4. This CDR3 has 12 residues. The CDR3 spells CASSGIGETQYF. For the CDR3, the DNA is TGTGCCAGTAGCGGGATTGGAGAGACCCAGTACTTC.

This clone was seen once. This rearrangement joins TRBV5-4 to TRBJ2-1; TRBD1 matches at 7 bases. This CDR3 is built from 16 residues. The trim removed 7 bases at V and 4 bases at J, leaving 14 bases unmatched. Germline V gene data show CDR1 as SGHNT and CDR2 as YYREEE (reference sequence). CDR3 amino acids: CASASSRVRGYNEQFF. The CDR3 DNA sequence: TGTGCCAGCGCCTCCTCTCGGGTCAGGGGGTACAATGAGCAGTTCTTC.

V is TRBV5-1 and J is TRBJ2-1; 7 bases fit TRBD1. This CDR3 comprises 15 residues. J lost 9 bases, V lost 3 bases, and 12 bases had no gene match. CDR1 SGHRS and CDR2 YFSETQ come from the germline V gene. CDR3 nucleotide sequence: TGCGCCAGCAGCTCGACGACAGGGCTTGGTTCTGAGCAGTTCTTC. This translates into CASSSTTGLGSEQFF.